This T cell receptor (beta chain) was identified in a study of molecular identifiers for immune sequencing clone quantification (dated 2018 in TCRdb). The study in broad terms: For a replicate experiment, RNA from around 20,000 or 100,000 naive CD8 T cells was divided into five aliquots, of which four were sequenced. This methods study used CD8 T cells to benchmark TCR RNA copy counting and molecular-identifier clustering-based TCR repertoire sequencing (MIDCIRS). Here is what the overall study found, with its caveats: A single cell's worth of spiked-in Jurkat TCR RNA was reported detectable even among 850,000 to 1,000,000 naive CD8 T cells. Clones above 20 RNA copies held over 98% of molecules in CMV-specific effector cells but under 1% in naive cells. Roughly 2.8 recovered TCR RNA copies per cell were obtained by modeling, versus roughly 9.1 by digital PCR, implying a capture efficiency of approximately 30%. When barcode sub-clustering was omitted, TCR diversity was inflated by chimeric consensus sequences, with chimeras reaching as high as 47%. Highly expanded clone sizes could be underestimated if identical TCR molecules share a barcode. The naive libraries included spiked-in Jurkat TCR RNA (about nine copies' worth), and this RNA is not part of the donor repertoire.

V is cut back by 4 bases and J by 0 bases, with 4 bases in the junction unmatched. The CDR3 sequence holds 15 residues, the cysteine and phenylalanine included. Of all the DNA, just the CDR3 is kept, 45 bases in frame from base 1. The germline V gene sets CDR1 to MGHRA and CDR2 to YSYEKL. Naive CD8 T cell libraries were made from around 18,000 to 910,000 sorted cells using 10%, 30% or 50% of purified RNA. Naive CD8 T cells, defined as CD8+CD4-CCR7+CD45RA+, were FACS-sorted into RLT Plus buffer on a BD FACSAria II. To test detection sensitivity, Jurkat RNA equivalent to approximately nine TCR copies was spiked into samples of about 17,000-1,100,000 naive CD8 T cells. CD8 T cells were enriched using RosetteSep CD8+ T Cell Enrichment Cocktail and Ficoll-Paque, and the enriched cells then underwent ACK red cell lysis. This clonotype occurred a few times. Its binding antigen is unknown. No qualities accompany the bases; no much larger clone lies one base away.

Libraries were made using PCR. Sequencing was carried out with an Illumina HiSeq 4000. Bulk TCR libraries were made following a previously described method, with the TCR primers given in Table S5. The Qiagen AllPrep DNA/RNA kit was used to purify total RNA. Before any analysis, reads coming from multiple sequencing runs of the same library were combined into one pool. Per the authors' processing: Reads were retained only if an exact TCR constant sequence was present, and the retained reads were trimmed to 150 nt and grouped according to their 12-nt molecular barcodes. Reads inside each barcode group were sub-clustered using a 15% Levenshtein threshold, and a quality-weighted consensus sequence was constructed for each RNA molecule. Non-functional sequences were filtered out, along with any lower-count sequence sitting one edit away from another sequence. On the basis of fitting two negative binomial distributions, barcode sub-clusters with fewer than 20% of the maximum read count were discarded. Clones were called with MiXCR by TCRdb after fastp trimmed the public reads at Q25, and only in-frame beta chains were retained. CDR3 protein duplicates are merged, each entry listing the most common genes and DNA. The V and J calls were not made by the authors but by TCRdb's processing. Present in this sample are about 320,000 distinct CDR3 sequences, about 22% of which were seen just once. The ten top clones hold under 0.95% of the sample.

The rearranged segments are TRBV4-1 and TRBJ1-1; TRBD1 agrees with 8 junctional bases. This receptor was taken from a human donor in good health. Some libraries in this study had Jurkat cell RNA spiked in. The sample taken for sequencing was naive CD8+ T cells from blood, with Jurkat cell RNA spiked in. What this sample's cell subset or site label stands for: FACS-sorted CD8+CD4-CCR7+CD45RA+ naive T cells. The encoded CDR3 is CASSLRTGLNTEAFF. The DNA sequence is given as TGCGCCAGCAGCCTAAGGACAGGGCTGAACACTGAAGCTTTCTTT.